This T cell receptor (beta chain) is drawn from a study of blood T cell repertoires in COVID-19. At the level of the study: From the United States, Italy and Spain came samples of acute and convalescent COVID-19. T cells, B-cell-depleted T cells, or PBMCs provided the cDNA or gDNA that served as material.

Original analysis: Estimation of nucleated cell counts relied on the amplification of reference gene primers. Here immunoSEQ multiplex PCR was the method, and the copy in TCRdb shows in-frame clones only, minus some. V and J calls and clone size follow that table, whereas D and trimming were derived from the DNA. The repertoire holds roughly 100,000 clones, with about 85% as singletons. Germline V CDR1 and CDR2: LNHDA, SQIVND (reference sequence). This CDR3 has 12 residues. V lost 4 bases to trimming and J lost 5 bases, with 8 bases between them. The receptor comes from a man aged 50 to 59 with acute or convalescent COVID-19. Sequencing was done on a sample of peripheral blood. The genes are TRBV19 and TRBJ2-5; D gene uncertain. CDR3 region: CASSTPRETQYF. The CDR3 bases are TGTGCCAGTAGTACCCCTAGGGAGACCCAGTACTTC.